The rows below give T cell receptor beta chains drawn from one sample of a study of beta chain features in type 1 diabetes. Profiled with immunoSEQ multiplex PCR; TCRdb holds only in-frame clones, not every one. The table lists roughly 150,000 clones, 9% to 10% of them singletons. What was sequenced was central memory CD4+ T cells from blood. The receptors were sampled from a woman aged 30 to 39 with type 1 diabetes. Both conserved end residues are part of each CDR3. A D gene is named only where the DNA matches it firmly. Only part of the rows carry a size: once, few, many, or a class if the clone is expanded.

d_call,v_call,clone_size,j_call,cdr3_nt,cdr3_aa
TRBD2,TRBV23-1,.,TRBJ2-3,TGCGCCACAGATGACCTGAAGCGGGAAGGGAGAGATACGCAGTATTTT,CATDDLKREGRDTQYF
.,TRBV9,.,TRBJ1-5,TGTGCCAGCAGCGTAGTGGGGGCCCCTAATCAGCCCCAGCATTTT,CASSVVGAPNQPQHF
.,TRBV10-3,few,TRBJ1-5,TGTGCCATCGGGGCGGCTAAAGGGCCCCAGCATTTT,CAIGAAKGPQHF
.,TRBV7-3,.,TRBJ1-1,TGTGCCAGCAGCCCGGGACTCCTGAACACTGAAGCTTTCTTT,CASSPGLLNTEAFF
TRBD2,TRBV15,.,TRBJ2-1,TGTGCCACCAGCAGATCGCGGGAGGGCCTCTACAATGAGCAGTTCTTC,CATSRSREGLYNEQFF
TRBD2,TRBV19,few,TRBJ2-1,TGTGCCAGTAGTCCCGGACTAGCGGGATTGCAGTTCTTC,CASSPGLAGLQFF
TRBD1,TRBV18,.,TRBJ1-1,TGTGCCAGCTCACCGGGACAGGGGGGCACTGAAGCTTTCTTT,CASSPGQGGTEAFF
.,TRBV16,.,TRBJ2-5,TGTGCCAGCAGCCGTCAGGAGACCCAGTACTTC,CASSRQETQYF
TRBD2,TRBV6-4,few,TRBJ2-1,TGTGCCAGCAGTGTCATGGCTAGCGGAAACAATGAGCAGTTCTTC,CASSVMASGNNEQFF
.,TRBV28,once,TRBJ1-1,TGTGCCAGCGTTGACCCGCAGGGGCGCCGAAACACTGAAGCTTTCTTT,CASVDPQGRRNTEAFF
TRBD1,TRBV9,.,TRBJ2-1,TGTGCCAGCAGCGTAGACGGGACAGGGTACAATGAGCAGTTCTTC,CASSVDGTGYNEQFF
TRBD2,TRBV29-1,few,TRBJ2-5,TGCAGCGGACTAGCGGGACAAAAAGAGACCCAGTACTTC,CSGLAGQKETQYF
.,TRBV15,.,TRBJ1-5,TGTGCCACCAGTAGGATCGGAGGGGTAGGACAGCCCCAGCATTTT,CATSRIGGVGQPQHF
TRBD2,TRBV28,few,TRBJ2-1,TGTGCCAGCAGTGACTCCGGGACTAGCGGCTACAATGAGCAGTTCTTC,CASSDSGTSGYNEQFF
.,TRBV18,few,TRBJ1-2,TGTGCCAGCTCACTCCTGGAAGGGGATGGCTACACCTTC,CASSLLEGDGYTF
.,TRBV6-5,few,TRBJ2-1,TGTGCCAGCAGCTCGACTAGTCATGAGCAGTTCTTC,CASSSTSHEQFF
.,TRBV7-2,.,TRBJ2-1,TGTGCCAGCAGCTCTATATCTAGGTACAATGAGCAGTTCTTC,CASSSISRYNEQFF
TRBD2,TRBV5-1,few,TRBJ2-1,TGCGCCAGCAGCTTGGCGACTAGCGGGACAGATGAGCAGTTCTTC,CASSLATSGTDEQFF
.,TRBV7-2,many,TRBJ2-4,TGTGCCAGCAGCCTCGGGAAAAACATTCAGTACTTC,CASSLGKNIQYF
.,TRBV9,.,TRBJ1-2,TGTGCCAGCAGTGGGACATATAACTATGGCTACACCTTC,CASSGTYNYGYTF
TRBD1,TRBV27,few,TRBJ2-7,TGTGCCAGCAGTGCATGGGACAGGGGGACATACGAGCAGTACTTC,CASSAWDRGTYEQYF
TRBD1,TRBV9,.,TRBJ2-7,TGTGCCAGCAGCGTTACGACAGGGGGCCTGTCCGAGCAGTACTTC,CASSVTTGGLSEQYF
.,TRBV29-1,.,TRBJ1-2,TGCAGCGCTCAAGGACGCGGGGATGGCTACACCTTC,CSAQGRGDGYTF
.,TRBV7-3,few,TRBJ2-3,TGTGCCAGCAGCTATACGGGAGGCACAGATACGCAGTATTTT,CASSYTGGTDTQYF
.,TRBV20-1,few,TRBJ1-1,TGCAGTGCTAGAGGTAGATCTGAAGCTTTCTTT,CSARGRSEAFF
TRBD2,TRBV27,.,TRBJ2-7,TGTGCCAGCAGTTCAGCGGGGCACGAGCAGTACTTC,CASSSAGHEQYF
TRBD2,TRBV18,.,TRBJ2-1,TGTGCCAGCTCTCCCGGGACTAGCGGGAGCAATGAGCAGTTCTTC,CASSPGTSGSNEQFF
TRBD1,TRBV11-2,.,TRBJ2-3,TGTGCCAGCAGCGCCTATCCCGGGACAGGGAGCACAGATACGCAGTATTTT,CASSAYPGTGSTDTQYF
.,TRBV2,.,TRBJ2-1,TGTGCCAGCAGTGTCACTAAAAATGAGCAGTTCTTC,CASSVTKNEQFF
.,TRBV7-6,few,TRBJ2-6,TGTGCCAGCAGCCCCCCTTTCTCTGGGGCCAACGTCCTGACTTTC,CASSPPFSGANVLTF
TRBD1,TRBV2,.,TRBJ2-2,TGTGCCAGCAGTGGGGGAACAGGGGCACGCGGGGAGCTGTTTTTT,CASSGGTGARGELFF
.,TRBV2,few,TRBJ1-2,TGTGCCAGCAGACGAGAGGGAGGCCACTATGGCTACACCTTC,CASRREGGHYGYTF
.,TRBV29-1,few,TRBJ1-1,TGCAGCGTTGTAAGGCCAGGCGGGGGCACTGAAGCTTTCTTT,CSVVRPGGGTEAFF
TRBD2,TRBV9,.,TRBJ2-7,TGTGCCAGCAGCGAGAGACTAGCGGGATTAAACGAGCAGTACTTC,CASSERLAGLNEQYF
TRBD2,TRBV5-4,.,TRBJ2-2,TGTGCCAGCACTCTGGGGCGGGAGTTGTCCGGGGAGCTGTTTTTT,CASTLGRELSGELFF
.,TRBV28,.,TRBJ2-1,TGTGCCAGCAGTTTAACAGGCCCCAATGAGCAGTTCTTC,CASSLTGPNEQFF
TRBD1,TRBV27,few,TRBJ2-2,TGTGCCAGCAGTATTCGACAGGGATACACCGGGGAGCTGTTTTTT,CASSIRQGYTGELFF
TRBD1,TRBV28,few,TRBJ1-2,TGTGCCAGCAGATCCCCGACAGGGGGGAAGATTAACTATGGCTACACCTTC,CASRSPTGGKINYGYTF
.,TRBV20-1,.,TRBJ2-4,TGCAGTGCTAGAGTGGCACACATTCAGTACTTC,CSARVAHIQYF
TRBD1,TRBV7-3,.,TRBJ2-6,TGTGCCAGCAGCGCCCGACAGGGGAGCGGGGCCAACGTCCTGACTTTC,CASSARQGSGANVLTF
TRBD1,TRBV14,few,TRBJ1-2,TGTGCCAGCAGCGCTACAGGGGATGGCTACACCTTC,CASSATGDGYTF
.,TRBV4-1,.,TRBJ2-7,TGCGCCAGCAGCCGAGGACAGTACTACGAGCAGTACTTC,CASSRGQYYEQYF
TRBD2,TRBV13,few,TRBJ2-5,TGTGCCAGCAGCTTGGGACTAGCGGGAGCGTGGCGGGAGACCCAGTACTTC,CASSLGLAGAWRETQYF
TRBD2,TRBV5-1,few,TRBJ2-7,TGCGCCAGCAGCTTTGCCCTAGCGGCTTACGAGCAGTACTTC,CASSFALAAYEQYF
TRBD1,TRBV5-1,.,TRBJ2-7,TGCGCCAGCAGCGGGACTGGGACAGGGTACTACGAGCAGTACTTC,CASSGTGTGYYEQYF
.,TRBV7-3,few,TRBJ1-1,TGTGCCAGCAGCTCCTACACAGGGAGCACTGAAGCTTTCTTT,CASSSYTGSTEAFF
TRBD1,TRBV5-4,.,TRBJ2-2,TGTGCCAGCAGCATCGGGACAGCTAACACCGGGGAGCTGTTTTTT,CASSIGTANTGELFF
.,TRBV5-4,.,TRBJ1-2,TGTGCCAGCAGGGACGCGACAGTAAACTATGGCTACACCTTC,CASRDATVNYGYTF
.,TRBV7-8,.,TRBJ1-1,TGTGCCAGCAGCTTCGGAGGAGGGTTTGAAGCTTTCTTT,CASSFGGGFEAFF
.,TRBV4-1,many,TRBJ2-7,TGCGCCAGCACCCAAAGTGTCCTAGCGTCCTACGAGCAGTACTTC,CASTQSVLASYEQYF
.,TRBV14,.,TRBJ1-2,TGTGCCAGCAGCTCGACGGGTCTCGGCTATGGCTACACCTTC,CASSSTGLGYGYTF
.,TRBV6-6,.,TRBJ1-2,TGTGCCAGCAGTTACGAACTAGACCGGGGCTACACCTTC,CASSYELDRGYTF
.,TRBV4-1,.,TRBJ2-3,TGCGCCAGCAGCCAAGAGGGGACTTACTACACAGATACGCAGTATTTT,CASSQEGTYYTDTQYF
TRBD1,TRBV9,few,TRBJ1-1,TGTGCCAGCAGCAGACAGACAGGGTTAAACACTGAAGCTTTCTTT,CASSRQTGLNTEAFF
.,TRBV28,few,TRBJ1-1,TGTGCCAGCAGTCCGGACAGAAAGAACACTGAAGCTTTCTTT,CASSPDRKNTEAFF